The present T cell receptor (beta chain) was sequenced within a study of cytomegalovirus exposure and HLA in healthy donors. PCR used 60 Vbeta primers and 13 Jbeta primers. The protocol was immunoSEQ multiplex PCR, while the TCRdb copy is restricted to in-frame clones and leaves out a portion. Counted here are almost 200,000 clones, 70% to 80% occurring once; the ten biggest clones make up about 1.9%. The germline V and J ends were trimmed by 0 bases and 5 bases, with 11 bases remaining between them. This CDR3 is built from 14 residues. CDR1 and CDR2 from the germline V gene are SGDLS and YYNGEE. Material: PBMCs. This clonotype was sampled from a man aged 25 to 40 in good health and CMV-seronegative. This chain connects TRBV9 to TRBJ1-2; a possible D gene is TRBD1 (5 bases). The CDR3 DNA reads as TGTGCCAGCAGCGTAGAAGCAGGGAATTATGGCTACACCTTC. It encodes CASSVEAGNYGYTF.